The 23 T cell receptor beta chains below were found in one sample sequenced in a study of blood T cell repertoires in COVID-19. Generated by immunoSEQ multiplex PCR, the TCRdb table keeps only in-frame clones and is missing some. This sample has roughly 52,000 clones, with more than 70% found just once. The specimen sequenced was peripheral blood. The receptors were gathered from a human donor in a cohort sampled during active COVID-19.

The gene calls are TRBV18 and TRBJ1-1, with D possibly being TRBD1 (6 bases). V dropped 2 bases and J dropped 6 bases, with 13 bases sitting between them. The CDR3 is 14 amino acids. Germline V gene data show CDR1 as KGHSH and CDR2 as LQKENI. DNA of the CDR3: TGTGCCAGCTCACCAGGGTGGGAGGGGGCTGAAGCTTTCTTT. It translates to CASSPGWEGAEAFF.

The rearrangement uses TRBV14 and TRBJ2-2; 7 positions agree with TRBD2. This CDR3 has 17 amino acids. Germline-derived CDR1 and CDR2 are SGHDN and FVKESK. V lost 3 bases, J lost 4 bases, and 11 bases stayed unmatched. CDR3 DNA sequence: TGTGCCAGCAGCCATGTCGGCGGGGGTGTGGGCACCGGGGAGCTGTTTTTT. Translation: CASSHVGGGVGTGELFF. Full variable domain (missing parts from reference TRBV14 and TRBJ2-2): EAGVTQFPSHSVIEKGQTVTLRCDPISGHDNLYWYRRVMGKEIKFLLHFVKESKQDESGMPNNRFLAERTGGTYSTLKVQPAELEDSGVYFCASSHVGGGVGTGELFFGEGSRLTVL.

Concerning this clone itself: Additional DNA sequences in this sample encode the identical CDR3. The chain couples TRBV28 to TRBJ2-7; 10 nucleotides line up with TRBD2. This CDR3 has 15 residues. Germline V gene lookup returns CDR1 MDHEN and CDR2 SYDVKM. Trimming cost V 2 bases and J 7 bases; bases outside gene matches: 8. DNA of the CDR3: TGTGCCAGCAGTTTAGTAGCGGGGGGTCGGGGTGAGCAGTACTTC. Protein: CASSLVAGGRGEQYF. Looking up the rest from reference TRBV28 and TRBJ2-7 gives the full variable domain: DVKVTQSSRYLVKRTGEKVFLECVQDMDHENMFWYRQDPGLGLRLIYFSYDVKMKEKGDIPEGYSVSREKKERFSLILESASTNQTSMYLCASSLVAGGRGEQYFGPGTRLTVT.

The chain links TRBV7-2 to TRBJ1-1; the D is unclear. Germline CDR1 SGHTA, CDR2 FQGNSA. Trimming took 7 bases from V and 0 from J, leaving 12 bases between them. The CDR3 runs to 14 residues. CDR3 nucleotides: TGTGCCAGCACACCGGGGTACATGAACACTGAAGCTTTCTTT. This codes for CASTPGYMNTEAFF.

The chain recombines TRBV21-1 with TRBJ1-5; the listed D gene, TRBD1, was not tested against the DNA. TRBV21-1 is termed a pseudogene. The CDR3 extends over 14 amino acids. CDR3 loop: CASGDRASNQPQHF. The CDR3 DNA is TGTGCCAGCGGAGACAGGGCGAGCAATCAGCCCCAGCATTTT.

This chain connects TRBV5-1 to TRBJ2-2, with 9 bases that match TRBD1. CDR1 SGHRS and CDR2 YFSETQ come from the germline V gene. Unmatched junction bases numbered 11, after V lost 4 bases and J lost 7 bases. CDR3 length equals 16 residues. The CDR3 DNA follows: TGCGCCAGCAGCCTGTGGGGGACAGGGACTGACGGGGAGCTGTTTTTT. Its translation: CASSLWGTGTDGELFF.

The CDR3 sequence is CASRLGFEGYTF. The CDR3 bases are TGTGCCAGCAGGCTCGGTTTTGAGGGCTACACCTTC. The chain uses TRBV25-1 and TRBJ1-2; no clear D gene. CDR3 length: 12 amino acids. Germline V lookup: CDR1 MGHDK, CDR2 SYGVNS. Trimming cost V 6 bases and J 8 bases, with 13 bases left between them.

This clone has a single count. The chain combines TRBV6-2 or TRBV6-3 with TRBJ1-5; no reliable D call. Trimming took 6 bases from V and 5 from J, leaving 11 bases between them. Looked up from germline, CDR1 is MNHEY and CDR2 is SVGEGT. CDR3 length: 13 residues. CDR3 nucleotide sequence: TGTGCCAGCAGCTGGGCAGGTGATCAGCCCCAGCATTTT. Its protein product is CASSWAGDQPQHF.

This sequence joins TRBV27 and TRBJ1-6; the D gene is possibly TRBD1 (6 bases). The CDR3 runs to 16 residues. The germline gives CDR1 MNHEY, CDR2 SMNVEV (reference sequence). V lost 2 bases and J 14 bases, leaving 22 bases between the germline ends. Here the CDR3 reads CASSLGGSGVLSALHF. The CDR3 region has the DNA TGTGCCAGCAGTTTAGGGGGCAGTGGAGTGTTGTCAGCCCTCCACTTT.

The chain recombines TRBV30 with TRBJ2-7; D is perhaps TRBD1 (5 bases). CDR1 and CDR2 (germline): GTSNPN, SVGIG (reference sequence). This CDR3 region has 11 residues. V gave up 7 bases and J gave up 6 bases, with 13 bases separating them. The DNA for the CDR3 is TGTGCCTCCTCAGACAGAGCCGAGCAGTACTTC. This encodes CASSDRAEQYF. Full variable domain (remainder filled in from reference TRBV30 and TRBJ2-7): SQTIHQWPATLVQPVGSPLSLECTVEGTSNPNLYWYRQAAGRGLQLLFYSVGIGQISSEVPQNLSASRPQDRQFILSSKKLLLSDSGFYLCASSDRAEQYFGPGTRLTVT.

This chain joins TRBV7-2 and TRBJ1-3; 8 bases line up with TRBD1. This CDR3 is 17 amino acids long. CDR1 is SGHTA and CDR2 is FQGNSA in the germline V gene. V dropped 5 bases and J dropped 3; count of bases not matched to a gene: 12. The CDR3 nucleotides read TGTGCCAGCAGCCCCGCCCCCCAGGGGGCAGGTGGAAACACCATATATTTT. It translates to CASSPAPQGAGGNTIYF. Full variable domain (rest looked up from reference TRBV7-2 and TRBJ1-3): GAGVSQSPSNKVTEKGKDVELRCDPISGHTALYWYRQSLGQGLEFLIYFQGNSAPDKSGLPSDRFSAERTGGSVSTLTIQRTQQEDSAVYLCASSPAPQGAGGNTIYFGEGSWLTVV.

CDR3 coding DNA: TGTGCCAGCAGTTCACACTACAGGGAAGGCAATCAGCCCCAGCATTTT. Its protein is CASSSHYREGNQPQHF. The J gene is TRBJ1-5, the V gene TRBV6-5; D perhaps matches TRBD1 (6 bases). The V and J ends lost 4 bases and 2 bases respectively, with 15 bases between them. Germline V gene sequence: CDR1 MNHEY, CDR2 SVGAGI. This CDR3 contains 16 residues.

The genes are TRBV18 and TRBJ2-2; 11 nucleotides align to TRBD1. The CDR3 is made up of 14 amino acids. Germline V gene sequence: CDR1 KGHSH, CDR2 LQKENI. Trimming at V came to 8 bases and at J to 3 bases, leaving 2 bases not matched to a gene. This chain's CDR3 is CASRTGGDTGELFF. In DNA, the CDR3 is TGTGCCAGCCGGACAGGGGGCGACACCGGGGAGCTGTTTTTT.

The V and J genes are TRBV18 and TRBJ1-4, with 9 positions matching TRBD1. The CDR3 consists of 15 residues. J gave up 5 bases and V 2 bases, and 3 bases lay outside the gene matches. The V gene's germline CDR1 is KGHSH and CDR2 LQKENI. CDR3 nucleotide sequence: TGTGCCAGCTCACCAGGGGACAGGGCAAATGAAAAACTGTTTTTT. Translation: CASSPGDRANEKLFF. Combining the CDR3 with reference TRBV18 and TRBJ1-4 gives the whole variable domain NAGVMQNPRHLVRRRGQEARLRCSPMKGHSHVYWYRQLPEEGLKFMVYLQKENIIDESGMPKERFSAEFPKEGPSILRIQQVVRGDSAAYFCASSPGDRANEKLFFGSGTQLSVL.

The V gene is TRBV7-8, the J gene TRBJ2-3; 12 nucleotides align to TRBD2. Germline V gene data show CDR1 as SGHVS and CDR2 as FQNEAQ. J lost 2 bases, V lost 5 bases, and 5 bases had no gene match. The CDR3 runs to 16 residues. Written as DNA, the CDR3 is TGTGCCAGCAGCCACTGGACTAGCGGGGTCACAGATACGCAGTATTTT. Translation gives CASSHWTSGVTDTQYF.

V and J are TRBV1 and TRBJ2-1; the DNA was not compared with TRBD2, the D call given in the table. TRBV1 is noted as a pseudogene. The CDR3 length is 20 residues. CDR3 in amino acids: CTSSQDGTSGPAGFYNEQFF. CDR3 sequence (DNA): TGCACCAGCAGCCAAGATGGGACTAGCGGGCCCGCAGGGTTCTACAATGAGCAGTTCTTC.

This chain connects TRBV2 to TRBJ2-7; TRBD1 might be the D (5 bases). V was pared by 4 bases and J by 3 bases, with 10 bases between. CDR1 is SNHLY, CDR2 FYNNEI, per germline. The CDR3 covers 13 residues. In DNA form, the CDR3 reads TGTGCCAGCAGTGTGGCCACAGGCTACGAGCAGTACTTC. Translation: CASSVATGYEQYF.

This sequence joins TRBV30 and TRBJ1-3; perhaps TRBD1 as D (6 bases). The germline V gene encodes CDR1 GTSNPN and CDR2 SVGIG (reference sequence). The CDR3 is made up of 13 amino acids. V was shortened by 2 bases and J by 7 bases, with 12 bases between the two germline ends. CDR3 region: CAWSPDRPNTIYF. The CDR3 bases are TGTGCCTGGAGTCCAGACAGGCCGAACACCATATATTTT.

This clone was observed once. In DNA, the CDR3 is TGTGCCAGCAGCTTGGATGCGGGGGGGGCGGAGACCCAGTACTTC. The encoded protein is CASSLDAGGAETQYF. The chain recombines TRBV5-4 with TRBJ2-5, with 9 nucleotides matching TRBD2. Germline V CDR1 and CDR2: SGHNT, YYREEE (reference sequence). The trim removed 0 bases at V and 5 bases at J, leaving 5 bases unmatched. CDR3 length: 15 amino acids.

J is TRBJ1-5 and V is TRBV6-6; D is perhaps TRBD1 (6 bases). The CDR3 is made up of 15 amino acids. The germline CDR1 and CDR2 sequences are MNHNY and SVGAGI (reference sequence). The V end was cut by 4 bases, the J end by 7 bases, with 17 bases between. This chain's CDR3 is CASSFPPIRGQPQHF. In DNA form, the CDR3 reads TGTGCCAGCAGTTTCCCCCCCATCAGGGGCCAGCCCCAGCATTTT.

This chain links TRBV5-1 with TRBJ2-5, with D maybe TRBD2 (6 bases). Germline-derived CDR1 and CDR2 are SGHRS and YFSETQ. V was pared by 0 bases and J by 1 base, with 7 bases between. The CDR3 consists of 14 residues. CDR3 in DNA: TGCGCCAGCAGCTTGGCCGGGAGCCAAGAGACCCAGTACTTC. Amino acids: CASSLAGSQETQYF.

This chain links TRBV28 with TRBJ2-3; TRBD2 matches at 10 bases. V shed 5 bases, J shed 2 bases, and the junction held 4 bases outside the gene matches. From germline, CDR1 is MDHEN and CDR2 SYDVKM. The CDR3 length is 15 residues. The CDR3 DNA reads as TGTGCCAGCAGTCTTAGCGGGGGGCACACAGATACGCAGTATTTT. This encodes CASSLSGGHTDTQYF.

The chain carries TRBV5-4 and TRBJ2-5, with 9 positions matching TRBD2. This CDR3 contains 15 residues. Trimming cost V 4 bases and J 5 bases; bases outside gene matches: 9. Germline CDR1 SGHNT, CDR2 YYREEE (reference sequence). CDR3 coding DNA: TGTGCCAGCAGCCCATTGCGGGGGGGGCTGGAGACCCAGTACTTC. Protein product: CASSPLRGGLETQYF.